The 11 T cell receptor beta chains below all came from one sample that was sequenced in a study of CD8+CD57+ T cells in acquired aplastic anemia. Sequencing involved patients with CD8+CD57+ cell expansion previously shown by flow cytometry. Researchers used genomic DNA as the template to profile TCR beta VDJ and CDR3. One entry per CDR3 protein results from TCRdb running MiXCR on the reads. In the table there are 450,000 to 550,000 distinct CDR3 sequences, around 30% of which are singletons. The sequencing sample was made of sorted CD4+, CD8+, or CD8+CD57+ T cells (not recorded which) from PBMCs. The receptors were sampled from a human donor with aplastic anemia.

The V and J genes are TRBV25-1 and TRBJ2-3; 14 bases are shared with TRBD2. The J segment lost 5 bases and the V segment lost 6 bases, leaving 4 bases of the junction unmatched. Germline CDR1 and CDR2: MGHDK and SYGVNS. There are 15 residues in the CDR3. The DNA of the CDR3 is TGTGCCAGCAGACGAGGGACTAGCGGGGGAGATACGCAGTATTTT. It specifies CASRRGTSGGDTQYF. Filled out from reference TRBV25-1 and TRBJ2-3, the complete variable domain reads EADIYQTPRYLVIGTGKKITLECSQTMGHDKMYWYQQDPGMELHLIHYSYGVNSTEKGDLSSESTVSRIRTEHFPLTLESARPSHTSQYLCASRRGTSGGDTQYFGPGTRLTVL.

This sequence joins TRBV27 and TRBJ1-2, with 7 bases aligning to TRBD1. V lost 4 bases, J lost 6 bases, and 5 bases stayed unmatched. The CDR3 sequence is 13 residues long. Germline CDR1 MNHEY, CDR2 SMNVEV (reference sequence). CDR3 region: CASSSRQGDGYTF. DNA for the CDR3: TGTGCCAGCAGTTCTCGACAGGGTGATGGCTACACCTTC.

This chain joins TRBV15 and TRBJ1-5, with 7 bases matching TRBD1. V lost 3 bases to trimming and J lost 6 bases; unmatched junction nucleotides: 11. The germline CDR1 and CDR2 sequences are LNHNV and YYDKDF (reference sequence). The CDR3 runs to 16 residues. The CDR3: CATSSDGQDGSQPQHF. In nucleotides, the CDR3 is TGTGCCACCAGCAGTGATGGACAGGACGGAAGTCAGCCCCAGCATTTT.

On this clonotype: A much larger clone differs from this one at a single base, so this may be a read error. The CDR3 carries no conserved terminal phenylalanine or tryptophan, so it likely arises from a read error. The chain uses TRBV4-3 and TRBJ1-6, with TRBD1 matching 8 bases. Germline CDR1 reads LGHNA; CDR2 reads YSLEER. This CDR3 comprises 16 residues. J lost 6 bases, V lost 1 base, and 5 bases had no gene match. CDR3 nucleotide sequence: TGCGCCAGCAGCCAAGGGCCGGGACAGGCTAATTCACCCCTCCACCTT. As protein: CASSQGPGQANSPLHL.

V usage is TRBV7-3 and J usage is TRBJ1-4, with 7 bases matching TRBD1. With 5 bases clipped from V and 6 bases from J, the junction kept 3 bases outside the gene matches. The CDR3 sequence is 13 residues long. Germline V gene lookup returns CDR1 SGHTA and CDR2 FQGTGA. CDR3 region: CASSDTGDEKLFF. CDR3 sequence (DNA): TGTGCCAGCAGCGACACAGGGGATGAAAAACTGTTTTTT.

This clonotype was seen ten or more times. The CDR3 DNA reads TGCAGTGCCCGGGACAGGGAAGACACCTTC. Protein product: CSARDREDTF. The rearrangement uses TRBV20-1 and TRBJ1-2; 9 nucleotides match TRBD1. With 6 bases clipped from V and 12 bases from J, the junction kept 5 bases outside the gene matches. Germline V gene sequence: CDR1 DFQATT, CDR2 SNEGSKA (reference sequence). The CDR3 is 10 residues long.

The sample holds a few counts of this clonotype. V and J are TRBV15 and TRBJ1-3; D call uncertain. Trimming took 1 base from V and 0 from J, leaving 13 bases between them. There are 17 residues in the CDR3. CDR1 is LNHNV, CDR2 YYDKDF, per germline (reference sequence). CDR3 region: CATSRAAGVGSGNTIYF. The CDR3 coding sequence is TGTGCCACCAGCAGAGCGGCCGGGGTGGGCTCTGGAAACACCATATATTTT. The full variable domain, its missing parts supplied by reference TRBV15 and TRBJ1-3, is DAMVIQNPRYQVTQFGKPVTLSCSQTLNHNVMYWYQQKSSQAPKLLFHYYDKDFNNEADTPDNFQSRRPNTSFCFLDIRSPGLGDTAMYLCATSRAAGVGSGNTIYFGEGSWLTVV.

This clonotype was found a few times. The rearrangement links TRBV7-3 to TRBJ2-7; TRBD1 matches at 9 bases. The germline V gene has CDR1 SGHTA and CDR2 FQGTGA. The CDR3 has 14 amino acids. Losses at the gene ends were 2 bases for V and 6 bases for J; bases not matched to a gene: 5. CDR3 protein: CASSLYGTGSEQYF. The CDR3 region has the DNA TGTGCCAGCAGCTTATACGGGACAGGGTCCGAGCAGTACTTC.

Concerning this clonotype itself: At one of its ends the junction is not consistent with the germline gene, which may arise from a read error. The V and J genes are TRBV19 and TRBJ1-4, with unresolved D. This CDR3 is 14 amino acids long. Germline CDR1 is LNHDA and CDR2 is SQIVND (reference sequence). CDR3 protein: CASSIKGNGEKPFF. The CDR3 nucleotides are TGTGCCAGTAGTATCAAGGGTAATGGTGAAAAACCGTTTTTT.

The chain joins TRBV6-1 to TRBJ2-1; 8 nucleotides align to TRBD2. Trimming cost V 6 bases and J 6 bases; bases outside gene matches: 4. Germline V gives CDR1 MNHNS, CDR2 SASEGT. This CDR3 has 13 residues. Written as DNA, the CDR3 is TGTGCCAGCAGACTAGCGGTAGCCAATGAGCAGTTCTTC. Amino acids: CASRLAVANEQFF.

This clonotype has ten or more counts. This chain connects TRBV6-5 to TRBJ1-2; no definite D call. The germline gives CDR1 MNHEY, CDR2 SVGAGI. The V end lost 2 bases, the J end lost 0 bases, and 7 bases lay between the germline ends. The CDR3 consists of 14 residues. The CDR3 region is CASSYRVPNYGYTF. The DNA of the CDR3 is TGTGCCAGCAGTTACAGGGTGCCTAACTATGGCTACACCTTC.